Given below is one T cell receptor (beta chain) in context. A Seattle source enrolled patients during active infection and followed them longitudinally. V lost 4 bases and J 3 bases, leaving 9 bases between the germline ends. The CDR3 consists of 13 residues. In germline, CDR1 is LGHNA, CDR2 YNFKEQ. Original processing notes: The assay estimated nucleated cells by amplifying reference gene primers. Repertoires were generated with immunoSEQ multiplex PCR, while TCRdb's copy carries only in-frame clones and drops some. That table is the source of V, J and clone size, and D and trimming were worked out from the DNA. In the table there are 150,000 to 170,000 clones, approximately 80% of which are singletons. The record originates from a study of blood T cell repertoires in COVID-19. For the study at large: In each case, the material was cDNA or gDNA derived from T cells, B-cell-depleted T cells, or PBMCs.

The sequence was obtained from a woman aged 60-75 years with COVID-19, enrolled during active disease. The sequencing input was peripheral blood. This chain links TRBV4-2 with TRBJ1-1, with D uncertain. The chain's CDR3 is CASSLTADTEAFF. The CDR3 coding sequence is TGTGCCAGCAGCCTTACTGCTGACACTGAAGCTTTCTTT.